This TCR beta chain was captured in a study of blood T cell repertoires in COVID-19. Study-level information: The origin of the acute and convalescent COVID-19 samples was the United States, Italy and Spain. T cells, B-cell-depleted T cells, or PBMCs provided the cDNA or gDNA that served as material.

The junction had 0 bases not matched to a gene; V was cut back by 5 bases and J by 7 bases. CDR1 and CDR2 from the germline V gene are MGHDK and SYGVNS. This CDR3 is 11 amino acids long. Per the study methods: How many nucleated cells were present was estimated from reference gene primer amplification. Profiled with immunoSEQ multiplex PCR; TCRdb holds only in-frame clones, not every one. V, J and clone size reflect that table, while D and trimming were determined from the DNA. Here the sample spans approximately 50,000 clones, more than 85% being singletons. This sequence originates from a human donor in a cohort sampled during active COVID-19. The chain combines TRBV25-1 with TRBJ2-5; 8 positions agree with TRBD2. Sequenced material: peripheral blood. CDR3 amino acids: CASSREGTQYF. The CDR3, as DNA: TGTGCCAGCAGTCGGGAGGGGACCCAGTACTTC.